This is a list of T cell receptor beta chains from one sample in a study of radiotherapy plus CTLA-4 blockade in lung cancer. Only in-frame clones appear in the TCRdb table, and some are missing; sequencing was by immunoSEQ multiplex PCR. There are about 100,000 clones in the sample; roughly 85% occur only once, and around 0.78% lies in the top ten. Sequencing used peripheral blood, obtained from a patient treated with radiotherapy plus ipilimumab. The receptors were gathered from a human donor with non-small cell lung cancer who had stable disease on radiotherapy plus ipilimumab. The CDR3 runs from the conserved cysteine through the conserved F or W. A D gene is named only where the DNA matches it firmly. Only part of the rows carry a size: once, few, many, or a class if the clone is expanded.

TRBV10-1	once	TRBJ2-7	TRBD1	CASSGKRQGGYEQYF	TGCGCCAGCAGTGGGAAACGACAGGGCGGTTACGAGCAGTACTTC
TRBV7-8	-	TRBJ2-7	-	CASSLELSGTTYEQYF	TGTGCCAGCAGCTTAGAATTAAGCGGAACTACCTACGAGCAGTACTTC
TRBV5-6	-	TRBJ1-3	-	CASSSGASGNTIYF	TGTGCCAGCAGCTCCGGGGCCTCTGGAAACACCATATATTTT
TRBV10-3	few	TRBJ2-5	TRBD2	CAISVGGAGETQYF	TGTGCCATCAGTGTCGGGGGGGCGGGGGAGACCCAGTACTTC
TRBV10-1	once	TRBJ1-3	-	CASRRDGENTIYF	TGCGCCAGCAGGAGGGATGGGGAAAACACCATATATTTT
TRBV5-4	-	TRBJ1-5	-	CASSPEINQPQHF	TGTGCCAGCAGCCCGGAGATTAATCAGCCCCAGCATTTT
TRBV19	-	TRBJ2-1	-	CASNPDREAYNEQFF	TGTGCCAGTAACCCCGACAGGGAGGCCTACAATGAGCAGTTCTTC
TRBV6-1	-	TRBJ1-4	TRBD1	CASSETGGYEKLFF	TGTGCCAGCAGTGAGACAGGGGGCTATGAAAAACTGTTTTTT
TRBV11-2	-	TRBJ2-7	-	CASSLESGRGQYF	TGTGCCAGCAGCTTAGAGAGCGGAAGAGGGCAGTACTTC
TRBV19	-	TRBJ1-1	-	CASTNRGMRAEAFF	TGTGCCAGTACAAATAGGGGTATGAGGGCTGAAGCTTTCTTT
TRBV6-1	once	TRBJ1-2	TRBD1	CASSSSGQFLDGYTF	TGTGCCAGCAGCTCTTCGGGACAGTTTCTGGATGGCTACACCTTC
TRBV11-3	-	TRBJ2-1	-	CASSLGVGGTYNEQFF	TGTGCCAGCAGCTTAGGAGTGGGAGGAACCTACAATGAGCAGTTCTTC
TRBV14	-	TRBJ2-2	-	CASSPHNPLTGELFF	TGTGCCAGCAGCCCTCATAACCCCCTCACCGGGGAGCTGTTTTTT
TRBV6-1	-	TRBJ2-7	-	CASSEWEVSYEQYF	TGTGCCAGCAGTGAATGGGAGGTCTCCTACGAGCAGTACTTC
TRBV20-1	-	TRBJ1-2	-	CLPREDYGYTF	TGCCTCCCCCGGGAAGACTATGGCTACACCTTC
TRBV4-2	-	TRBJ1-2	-	CASSPDIEWGYTF	TGTGCCAGCAGCCCGGACATTGAGTGGGGCTACACCTTC
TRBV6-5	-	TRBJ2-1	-	CASSYGSAPGEQFF	TGTGCCAGCAGTTACGGTTCCGCCCCGGGTGAGCAGTTCTTC
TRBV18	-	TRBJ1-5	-	CASSPNLRNQPQHF	TGTGCCAGCTCACCCAACCTCCGCAATCAGCCCCAGCATTTT
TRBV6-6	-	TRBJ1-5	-	CASRPGQYSNQPQHF	TGTGCCAGCAGACCCGGACAGTATAGCAATCAGCCCCAGCATTTT
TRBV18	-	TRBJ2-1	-	CASSPLSSYNEQFF	TGTGCCAGCTCACCACTAAGCTCCTACAATGAGCAGTTCTTC
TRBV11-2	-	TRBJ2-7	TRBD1	CASSWPRTGVAYEQYF	TGTGCCAGCAGCTGGCCACGGACAGGGGTGGCCTACGAGCAGTACTTC
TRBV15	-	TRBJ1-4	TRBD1	CATRADRVTNEKLFF	TGTGCCACCAGGGCAGACAGGGTTACTAATGAAAAACTGTTTTTT
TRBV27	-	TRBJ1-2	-	CASSFGGVNYGYTF	TGTGCCAGCAGTTTCGGAGGAGTTAACTATGGCTACACCTTC
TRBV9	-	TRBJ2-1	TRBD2	CASSVVGLADNNEQFF	TGTGCCAGCAGCGTAGTGGGACTAGCGGATAACAATGAGCAGTTCTTC
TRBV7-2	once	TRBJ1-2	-	CASSSSGGLNYGYTF	TGTGCCAGCAGCTCCTCGGGGGGCCTTAACTATGGCTACACCTTC
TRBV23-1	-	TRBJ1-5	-	CASQGDRYYSNQPQHF	TGCGCCAGCCAAGGTGACAGGTACTATAGCAATCAGCCCCAGCATTTT
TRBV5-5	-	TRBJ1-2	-	CASSLGRDYGYTF	TGTGCCAGCAGCTTGGGTCGCGACTATGGCTACACCTTC
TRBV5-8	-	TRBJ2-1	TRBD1	CASSPGQGSYNEQFF	TGTGCCAGCAGCCCGGGACAGGGTTCCTACAATGAGCAGTTCTTC
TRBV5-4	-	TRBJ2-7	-	CASSLGRMMGEQYF	TGTGCCAGCAGCTTGGGTCGGATGATGGGCGAGCAGTACTTC
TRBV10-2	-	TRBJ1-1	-	CASSDPPQNTEAFF	TGCGCCAGCAGTGACCCCCCCCAAAACACTGAAGCTTTCTTT
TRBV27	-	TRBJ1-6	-	CASSGQNNSPLHF	TGTGCCAGCAGTGGCCAGAATAATTCACCCCTCCACTTT
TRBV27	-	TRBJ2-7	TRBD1	CARTMGQGCYEQYF	TGTGCCAGGACCATGGGACAGGGGTGTTACGAGCAGTACTTC
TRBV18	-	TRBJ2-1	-	CASSLGNPLGEQFF	TGTGCCAGCTCACTGGGAAATCCCCTTGGTGAGCAGTTCTTC